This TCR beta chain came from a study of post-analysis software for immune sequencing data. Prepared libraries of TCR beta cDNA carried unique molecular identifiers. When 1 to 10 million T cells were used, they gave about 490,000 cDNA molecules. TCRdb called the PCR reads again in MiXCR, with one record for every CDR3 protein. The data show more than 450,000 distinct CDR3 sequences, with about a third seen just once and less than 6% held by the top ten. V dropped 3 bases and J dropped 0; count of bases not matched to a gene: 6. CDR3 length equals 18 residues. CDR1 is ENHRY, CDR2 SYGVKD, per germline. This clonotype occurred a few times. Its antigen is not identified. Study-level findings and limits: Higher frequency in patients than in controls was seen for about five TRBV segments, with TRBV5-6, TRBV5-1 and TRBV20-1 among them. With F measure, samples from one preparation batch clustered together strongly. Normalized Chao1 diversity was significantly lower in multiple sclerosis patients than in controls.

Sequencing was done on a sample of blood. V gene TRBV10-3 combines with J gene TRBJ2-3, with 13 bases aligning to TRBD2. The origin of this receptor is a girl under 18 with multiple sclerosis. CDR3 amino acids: CAISDRTSGGPSTDTQYF. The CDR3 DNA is TGTGCCATCAGTGATCGGACTAGCGGGGGACCAAGCACAGATACGCAGTATTTT.